These 21 T cell receptor beta chains share one sample of origin, sequenced in a study of T-cell reconstitution after alpha-beta-depleted transplantation in children. Library preparation (for TCRbeta) was performed with unique molecular identifiers. TCRdb ran MiXCR on the PCR reads and lists one entry per CDR3 protein. The repertoire includes 230,000 or so distinct CDR3 sequences, about 9.6% of them detected once, and around 5% sits in the top ten. Sequences were derived from PBMCs from the stem cell graft donor, sampled from the stem cell graft. The receptor source for this set is a human donor who donated a stem cell graft to a child with SCID.

Ten or more counts support this clonotype. V usage is TRBV7-2 and J usage is TRBJ2-1; 9 nucleotides align to TRBD1. CDR1 SGHTA and CDR2 FQGNSA come from the germline V gene. The length of the CDR3 is 16 residues. V shed 3 bases, J shed 4 bases, and the junction held 7 bases outside the gene matches. The DNA of the CDR3 is TGTGCCAGCAGCTTGATAGGGACAGGGACGTACAATGAGCAGTTCTTC. It is translated as CASSLIGTGTYNEQFF.

This clonotype was recorded at least ten times. The chain links TRBV12-3 or TRBV12-4 to TRBJ1-1, with TRBD1 as a possible D gene (5 bases). Trimming pared 1 base from V and 1 base from J, leaving 13 bases between. CDR3 length equals 16 residues. For the CDR3, the DNA is TGTGCCAGCAGTTTAGAGGGGACCCAAGGGAACACTGAAGCTTTCTTT. It translates to CASSLEGTQGNTEAFF.

This clonotype has only a few counts. The chain carries TRBV7-2 and TRBJ1-2; D remains unclear. The CDR3 contains 15 residues. The V end was cut by 1 base, the J end by 4 bases, with 13 bases between. Looked up from germline, CDR1 is SGHTA and CDR2 is FQGNSA. CDR3 loop: CASSLVGLAGYGYTF. For the CDR3, the DNA is TGTGCCAGCAGCTTAGTCGGTCTGGCAGGCTATGGCTACACCTTC. Based on the CDR3 plus reference TRBV7-2 and TRBJ1-2, the full variable domain is GAGVSQSPSNKVTEKGKDVELRCDPISGHTALYWYRQSLGQGLEFLIYFQGNSAPDKSGLPSDRFSAERTGGSVSTLTIQRTQQEDSAVYLCASSLVGLAGYGYTFGSGTRLTVV.

In this sample, this clonotype turned up many times. The rearrangement links TRBV7-8 to TRBJ1-3; D gene uncertain. The CDR3 spans 12 residues. Trimming took 2 bases from V and 4 from J, leaving 3 bases between them. Germline lookup yields CDR1 SGHVS and CDR2 FQNEAQ. Here the CDR3 reads CASSLWGNTIYF. CDR3 nucleotide sequence: TGTGCCAGCAGCTTATGGGGAAACACCATATATTTT.

This clonotype was seen many times. The V call is TRBV9, the J call TRBJ2-7; the D gene is possibly TRBD2 (6 bases). CDR3 length equals 15 residues. Germline assignment: CDR1 SGDLS and CDR2 YYNGEE. The V end lost 3 bases, the J end lost 3 bases, and 16 bases lay between the germline ends. In DNA, the CDR3 is TGTGCCAGCAGCGACGGGAGAGGATGGGACTACGAGCAGTACTTC. This encodes CASSDGRGWDYEQYF. The full variable domain, rest sourced from reference TRBV9 and TRBJ2-7, is DSGVTQTPKHLITATGQRVTLRCSPRSGDLSVYWYQQSLDQGLQFLIQYYNGEERAKGNILERFSAQQFPDLHSELNLSSLELGDSALYFCASSDGRGWDYEQYFGPGTRLTVT.

This clonotype was seen many times. This sequence joins TRBV7-2 and TRBJ1-4; D gene unclear. V gave up 5 bases and J gave up 5 bases, with 9 bases separating them. This CDR3 is 13 amino acids long. Germline values: CDR1 SGHTA, CDR2 FQGNSA. CDR3 sequence: CASSPRWNEKLFF. The DNA of the CDR3 is TGTGCCAGCAGCCCCCGGTGGAATGAAAAACTGTTTTTT.

This clonotype was seen many times. J is TRBJ1-2 and V is TRBV7-3; 7 bases are shared with TRBD1. The CDR3 runs 14 residues. In germline, CDR1 is SGHTA, CDR2 FQGTGA. J was trimmed by 4 bases and V by 9 bases; bases with no gene match: 11. CDR3 region: CARAGTDFSYGYTF. CDR3 nucleotide sequence: TGTGCCAGAGCGGGGACAGATTTTTCCTATGGCTACACCTTC.

This clonotype has ten or more counts. The rearrangement links TRBV5-1 to TRBJ2-7; 9 bases are a match to TRBD2. Germline lookup yields CDR1 SGHRS and CDR2 YFSETQ. This CDR3 has 14 residues. J was trimmed by 6 bases and V by 6 bases; bases with no gene match: 10. The chain's CDR3 is CASTFLAGTREQYF. CDR3 nucleotide sequence: TGCGCCAGCACCTTCCTAGCGGGGACTCGCGAGCAGTACTTC.

The chain recombines TRBV2 with TRBJ2-3; perhaps TRBD2 as D (6 bases). The CDR3 sequence is 15 residues long. The V gene's germline CDR1 is SNHLY and CDR2 FYNNEI. Trimming left V 7 bases short and J 1 base short, with 15 bases between. This CDR3 reads CASTRGVAGTDTQYF. The CDR3 nucleotides are TGTGCCAGCACCCGCGGGGTGGCAGGCACAGATACGCAGTATTTT.

This clonotype appeared many times. V gene TRBV24-1 combines with J gene TRBJ2-1; a weak D match, TRBD2 (5 bases). The germline CDR1 and CDR2 sequences are KGHDR and SFDVKD. This CDR3 contains 14 residues. Trimming stripped 9 bases from V and 7 bases from J, with 18 bases between. The CDR3 here is CATGHSEGRNEQFF. CDR3 coding DNA: TGTGCCACCGGTCACTCCGAGGGTAGGAATGAGCAGTTCTTC.

The sample holds many counts of this clonotype. The genes are TRBV20-1 and TRBJ1-2; D gene uncertain. V shed 7 bases and J shed 5 bases, with 11 bases lying between them. Germline V gene sequence: CDR1 DFQATT, CDR2 SNEGSKA (reference sequence). CDR3 size: 11 residues. DNA for the CDR3: TGCAGTGTCCCAAAGGAGTATGGCTACACCTTC. Amino acids: CSVPKEYGYTF.

Many counts were recorded for this clonotype. The chain joins TRBV2 to TRBJ2-2, with 9 nucleotides matching TRBD1. The CDR3 extends over 15 amino acids. Germline CDR1 SNHLY, CDR2 FYNNEI. J gave up 2 bases and V 6 bases, and 4 bases lay outside the gene matches. The CDR3 DNA reads as TGTGCCAGCAGGGGGACAGGGTCTAACACCGGGGAGCTGTTTTTT. Translated: CASRGTGSNTGELFF. Using reference TRBV2 and TRBJ2-2 for the parts outside the CDR3, the full variable domain is EPEVTQTPSHQVTQMGQEVILRCVPISNHLYFYWYRQILGQKVEFLVSFYNNEISEKSEIFDDQFSVERPDGSNFTLKIRSTKLEDSAMYFCASRGTGSNTGELFFGEGSRLTVL.

Turning to this clonotype: This may come from a read error, since a much larger clone is one base off. J is TRBJ2-3 and V is TRBV5-1; D gene ambiguous. The CDR3 is made up of 14 amino acids. Germline V gene data show CDR1 as SGHRS and CDR2 as YFSETQ. DNA of the CDR3: TGCCCCAGCAGCTTGGAACGGAGCACAGATACGCAGTATTTT. As protein: CPSSLERSTDTQYF.

In this sample, this clonotype turned up many times. The chain's CDR3 is CASSPPGAGELFF. DNA of the CDR3: TGTGCCAGCAGCCCCCCTGGCGCCGGGGAGCTGTTTTTT. The chain has TRBV5-5 and TRBJ2-2; no clear D. Germline V lookup: CDR1 SGHKS, CDR2 YYEKEE (reference sequence). This CDR3 comprises 13 residues. With 4 bases removed from V and 6 bases from J, the gap between germline ends came to 10 bases. Filled out from reference TRBV5-5 and TRBJ2-2, the complete variable domain reads DAGVTQSPTHLIKTRGQQVTLRCSPISGHKSVSWYQQVLGQGPQFIFQYYEKEERGRGNFPDRFSARQFPNYSSELNVNALLLGDSALYLCASSPPGAGELFFGEGSRLTVL.

This clonotype was counted between two and nine times. CDR3 DNA: TGCAGTGCTAGGCAGGGACAGGGCCGATTCTACGAGCAGTACTTC. Its translation: CSARQGQGRFYEQYF. The V and J genes are TRBV20-1 and TRBJ2-7; 9 bases map to TRBD1. V shed 3 bases, J shed 3 bases, and the junction held 9 bases outside the gene matches. The CDR3 is 15 residues long. Per the germline V gene, CDR1 is DFQATT and CDR2 is SNEGSKA (reference sequence).

This clonotype showed up many times. The rearrangement links TRBV19 to TRBJ2-2, with D possibly matching TRBD1 (5 bases). V dropped 6 bases and J dropped 3 bases, with 29 bases sitting between them. CDR1 is LNHDA and CDR2 is SQIVND in the germline V gene (reference sequence). CDR3 length equals 20 residues. CDR3 DNA: TGTGCCAGTAGACTCCGTCGACAGTACATATCCCAAACCCACACCGGGGAGCTGTTTTTT. It codes for CASRLRRQYISQTHTGELFF.

This clonotype was found many times. CDR3 loop: CASSLRSLAGAGDTQYF. CDR3 coding DNA: TGTGCCAGCAGCTTAAGGTCCTTAGCGGGGGCGGGAGATACGCAGTATTTT. J is TRBJ2-3 and V is TRBV7-8; 9 nucleotides agree with TRBD2. Germline V gene sequence: CDR1 SGHVS, CDR2 FQNEAQ. The CDR3 length is 17 residues. V shed 2 bases and J 5 bases; nucleotides not matched to a gene: 11.

In this sample, this clonotype turned up many times. V is TRBV20-1 and J is TRBJ2-4, with D tentatively TRBD2 (5 bases). This CDR3 region has 15 residues. V lost 6 bases to trimming and J lost 2 bases, with 17 bases between them. Germline V gene data show CDR1 as DFQATT and CDR2 as SNEGSKA (reference sequence). The DNA for the CDR3 is TGCAGTGCCAGGACCTTGACGGGGTCCAAAAACATTCAGTACTTC. It specifies CSARTLTGSKNIQYF.

This clonotype was seen many times. V gene TRBV18 combines with J gene TRBJ1-1; 7 positions match TRBD1. The trim removed 3 bases at V and 11 bases at J, leaving 15 bases unmatched. The CDR3 sequence is 15 residues long. In germline, CDR1 is KGHSH, CDR2 LQKENI. CDR3 loop: CASSPYFGDSLFAFF. CDR3 in DNA: TGTGCCAGCTCACCGTACTTCGGGGACAGCCTATTCGCTTTCTTT.

This clonotype showed up many times. The chain employs TRBV5-1 and TRBJ1-1, with no clear D. The CDR3 covers 15 residues. Germline lookup yields CDR1 SGHRS and CDR2 YFSETQ. V was trimmed by 4 bases and J by 6 bases, leaving 19 bases between them. CDR3 coding DNA: TGCGCCAGCAGCCCCGGTCGTGAGAAGGCCCCTGAAGCTTTCTTT. Amino acid sequence: CASSPGREKAPEAFF. Looking up the rest from reference TRBV5-1 and TRBJ1-1 gives the full variable domain: KAGVTQTPRYLIKTRGQQVTLSCSPISGHRSVSWYQQTPGQGLQFLFEYFSETQRNKGNFPGRFSGRQFSNSRSEMNVSTLELGDSALYLCASSPGREKAPEAFFGQGTRLTVV.

The V gene is TRBV4-3, the J gene TRBJ2-7; TRBD1 is a possible D gene (6 bases). V was shortened by 4 bases and J by 5 bases, with 21 bases between the two germline ends. The CDR3 has 16 residues. CDR1 and CDR2 (germline): LGHNA, YSLEER. CDR3 protein: CASSPHQNRVRDEQYF. The CDR3 DNA is TGCGCCAGCAGCCCCCATCAAAACAGGGTTCGGGACGAGCAGTACTTC.